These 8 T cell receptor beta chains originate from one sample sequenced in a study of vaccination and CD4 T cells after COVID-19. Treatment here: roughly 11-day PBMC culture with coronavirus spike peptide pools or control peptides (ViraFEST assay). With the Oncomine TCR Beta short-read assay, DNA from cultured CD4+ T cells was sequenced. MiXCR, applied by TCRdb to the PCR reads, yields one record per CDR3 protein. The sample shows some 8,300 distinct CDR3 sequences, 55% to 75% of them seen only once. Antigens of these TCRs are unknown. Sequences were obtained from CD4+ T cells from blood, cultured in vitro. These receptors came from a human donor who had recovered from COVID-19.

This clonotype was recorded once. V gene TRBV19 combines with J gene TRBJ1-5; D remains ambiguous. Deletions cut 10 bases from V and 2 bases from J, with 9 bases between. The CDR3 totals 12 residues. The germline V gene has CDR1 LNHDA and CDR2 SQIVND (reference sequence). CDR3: CAIGGGNQPQHF. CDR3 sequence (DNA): TGTGCCATCGGCGGAGGCAATCAGCCCCAGCATTTT.

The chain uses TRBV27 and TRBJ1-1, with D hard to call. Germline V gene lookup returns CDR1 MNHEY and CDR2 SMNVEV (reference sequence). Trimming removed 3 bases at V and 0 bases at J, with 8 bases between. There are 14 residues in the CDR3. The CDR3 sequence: CASSFSTMNTEAFF. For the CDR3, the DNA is TGTGCCAGCAGTTTCTCAACCATGAACACTGAAGCTTTCTTT.

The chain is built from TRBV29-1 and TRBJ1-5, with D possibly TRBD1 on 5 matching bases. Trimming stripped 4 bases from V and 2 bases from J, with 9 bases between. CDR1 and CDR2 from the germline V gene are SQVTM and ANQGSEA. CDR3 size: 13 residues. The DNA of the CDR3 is TGCAGCGTTGGGGTAGGGGGCAATCAGCCCCAGCATTTT. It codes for CSVGVGGNQPQHF.

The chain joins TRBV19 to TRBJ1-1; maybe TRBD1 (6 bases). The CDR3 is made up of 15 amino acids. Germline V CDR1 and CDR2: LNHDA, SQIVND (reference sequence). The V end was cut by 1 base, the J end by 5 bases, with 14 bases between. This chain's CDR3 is CASSIAGGLRTEAFF. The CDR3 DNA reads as TGTGCCAGTAGTATAGCTGGGGGGCTGAGGACTGAAGCTTTCTTT.

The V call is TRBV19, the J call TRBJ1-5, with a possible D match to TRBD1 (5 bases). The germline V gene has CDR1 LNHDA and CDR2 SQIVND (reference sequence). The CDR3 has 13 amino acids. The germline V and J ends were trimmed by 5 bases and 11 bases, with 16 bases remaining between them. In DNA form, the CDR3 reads TGTGCCAGTAGTCCACAGGATCTGGGGGCCCAGCATTTT. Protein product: CASSPQDLGAQHF.

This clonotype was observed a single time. The CDR3 DNA sequence: TGCAGTGCTAGAGACAGGGGGAGAAACACCATATATTTT. Its protein product is CSARDRGRNTIYF. The gene calls are TRBV20-1 and TRBJ1-3; TRBD1 matches 7 bases. CDR1 and CDR2 (germline): DFQATT, SNEGSKA (reference sequence). The J segment lost 5 bases and the V segment lost 0 bases, leaving 1 base of the junction unmatched. This CDR3 has 13 amino acids.

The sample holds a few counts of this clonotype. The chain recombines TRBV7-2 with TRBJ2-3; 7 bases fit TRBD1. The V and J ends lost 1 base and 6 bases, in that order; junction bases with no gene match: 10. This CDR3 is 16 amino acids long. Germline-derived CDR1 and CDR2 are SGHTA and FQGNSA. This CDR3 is CASSLGRARGRDTQYF. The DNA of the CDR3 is TGTGCCAGCAGCTTAGGGCGGGCTAGGGGGCGGGATACGCAGTATTTT.

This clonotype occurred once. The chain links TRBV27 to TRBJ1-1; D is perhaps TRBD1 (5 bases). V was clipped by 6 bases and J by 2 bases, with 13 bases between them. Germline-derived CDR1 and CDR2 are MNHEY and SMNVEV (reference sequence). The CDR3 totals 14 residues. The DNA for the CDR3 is TGTGCCAGCAGCCGGGGAACAGGAAACACTGAAGCTTTCTTT. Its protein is CASSRGTGNTEAFF.